The 14 T cell receptor beta chains listed next were all sequenced from one sample in a study of tissue T cells after allogeneic stem cell transplantation. The method was immunoSEQ multiplex PCR; TCRdb's version includes in-frame clones alone and lacks a portion of them. The table shows 1,600 or so clones, with roughly two thirds occurring only once. The input for sequencing was esophagus tissue, taken at autopsy. These receptors came from a woman aged 18-49 years with breast cancer.

The CDR3 DNA is TGTGCCAGCAGCTTGCGGGACTCTGGGGCCAACGTCCTGACTTTC. This sequence encodes CASSLRDSGANVLTF. The gene calls are TRBV5-6 and TRBJ2-6; D perhaps matches TRBD2 (5 bases). This CDR3 is built from 15 residues. Germline CDR1 reads SGHDT; CDR2 reads YYEEEE. The V gene lost 1 base and the J gene lost 0 bases, with 5 bases spanning the gap.

V gene TRBV3-1 (or the pseudogene TRBV3-2) combines with J gene TRBJ2-3, with D possibly called TRBD1 or TRBD2 (7 bases each). Trimming cost V 3 bases and J 3 bases, with 25 bases left between them. The CDR3 has 19 residues. In germline, CDR1 is LGHDT, CDR2 YNNKEL (reference sequence). CDR3 residues: CASSHKSPSGGGLTDTQYF. The CDR3, as DNA: TGTGCCAGCAGCCACAAGAGTCCCTCAGGGGGGGGGCTTACAGATACGCAGTATTTT.

The rearrangement links TRBV7-9 to TRBJ2-5; no firm D call. The CDR3 runs to 14 residues. Germline CDR1 SEHNR, CDR2 FQNEAQ (reference sequence). The V end was cut by 1 base, the J end by 4 bases, with 10 bases between. The CDR3 sequence: CASSLDVARETQYF. CDR3 in DNA: TGTGCCAGCAGCTTAGATGTAGCCCGAGAGACCCAGTACTTC.

The genes are TRBV10-2 and TRBJ1-1; 7 nucleotides match TRBD1. The CDR3 totals 17 residues. Germline V gives CDR1 WSHSY, CDR2 SAAADI. Trimming at V came to 3 bases and at J to 4 bases, leaving 14 bases not matched to a gene. The CDR3 loop reads CASSDPQKRQGLTEAFF. CDR3 DNA sequence: TGCGCCAGCAGTGACCCCCAAAAACGACAGGGACTCACTGAAGCTTTCTTT.

This rearrangement joins TRBV25-1 to TRBJ1-1, with TRBD1 as a possible D gene (5 bases). CDR1 is MGHDK, CDR2 SYGVNS, per germline. Trimming shortened V by 5 bases and J by 1 base, and 14 bases separated the two germline ends. This CDR3 contains 15 residues. CDR3 residues: CASSRGGTSNTEAFF. As DNA, the CDR3 is TGTGCCAGCAGTCGGGGCGGGACCTCGAACACTGAAGCTTTCTTT. The whole variable domain, filled in from reference TRBV25-1 and TRBJ1-1, reads EADIYQTPRYLVIGTGKKITLECSQTMGHDKMYWYQQDPGMELHLIHYSYGVNSTEKGDLSSESTVSRIRTEHFPLTLESARPSHTSQYLCASSRGGTSNTEAFFGQGTRLTVV.

The gene calls are TRBV7-9 and TRBJ1-5; no firm D call. CDR1 and CDR2 from the germline V gene are SEHNR and FQNEAQ (reference sequence). Between the trimmed V and J ends, which lost 4 bases and 5 bases, there was a span of 12 bases. This CDR3 contains 14 residues. This CDR3 is CASSSPGADQPQHF. The CDR3 DNA reads as TGTGCCAGCAGCTCACCGGGTGCCGATCAGCCCCAGCATTTT.

The chain is built from TRBV19 and TRBJ1-1, with D perhaps matching TRBD1 (6 bases). CDR1 and CDR2 (germline): LNHDA, SQIVND (reference sequence). Deletions cut 6 bases from V and 6 bases from J, with 17 bases between. The CDR3 has 14 amino acids. This chain's CDR3 is CASSQRDNQAEAFF. The DNA for the CDR3 is TGTGCCAGTAGCCAACGGGACAACCAGGCTGAAGCTTTCTTT.

The genes are TRBV4-3 and TRBJ2-2; 11 bases fit TRBD2. This CDR3 spans 21 amino acids. Germline CDR1 reads LGHNA; CDR2 reads YSLEER. V was clipped by 1 base and J by 3 bases; unmatched bases: 16. Here the CDR3 DNA reads TGCGCCAGCAGCCAAGTGGAGGGTGTGTCTAGCGGGAGGCTCTACACCGGGGAGCTGTTTTTT. Protein product: CASSQVEGVSSGRLYTGELFF.

This chain links TRBV6-2 or TRBV6-3 with TRBJ2-7, with D perhaps TRBD2 (5 bases). V lost 5 bases, J lost 3 bases, and 14 bases lay in between. Germline CDR1 is MNHEY and CDR2 is SVGEGT. This CDR3 has 14 amino acids. CDR3 bases: TGTGCCAGCAGTCCCCTAGCCTATAACTACGAGCAGTACTTC. This sequence encodes CASSPLAYNYEQYF.

The V call is TRBV7-9, the J call TRBJ2-5; D unclear. CDR1 and CDR2 (germline): SEHNR, FQNEAQ (reference sequence). V was pared by 1 base and J by 5 bases, with 5 bases between. The CDR3 totals 12 residues. The CDR3 reads CASSLVPETQYF. Written as DNA, the CDR3 is TGTGCCAGCAGCTTAGTCCCGGAGACCCAGTACTTC.

The chain has TRBV5-7 and TRBJ2-5, with TRBD1 identical over 11 bases. TRBV5-7 qualifies as an ORF whose function is uncertain. J gave up 2 bases and V 6 bases, and 6 bases lay outside the gene matches. This CDR3 is built from 15 residues. CDR3 nucleotides: TGTGCCAGCACCCCCGGGACAGGGGGGCAAGAGACCCAGTACTTC. It is translated as CASTPGTGGQETQYF.

The J gene is TRBJ2-3, the V gene TRBV7-6; D is perhaps TRBD2 (5 bases). With 5 bases removed from V and 1 base from J, the gap between germline ends came to 13 bases. Germline lookup yields CDR1 SGHVS and CDR2 FNYEAQ. The CDR3 consists of 15 residues. This chain's CDR3 is CASSRGLLGTDTQYF. CDR3 sequence (DNA): TGTGCCAGCAGCCGAGGGTTGTTGGGCACAGATACGCAGTATTTT.

This chain links TRBV30 with TRBJ1-6; no clear D gene. V lost 3 bases, J lost 2 bases, and 14 bases lay in between. CDR1 is GTSNPN and CDR2 is SVGIG in the germline V gene (reference sequence). The CDR3 has 16 amino acids. CDR3 protein: CAWRRPDFAYNSPLHF. The DNA of the CDR3 is TGTGCCTGGAGGCGACCCGATTTCGCCTATAATTCACCCCTCCACTTT.

This clone was picked up one time. The chain employs TRBV7-9 and TRBJ1-1; D is possibly TRBD1 (5 bases). CDR1 is SEHNR and CDR2 is FQNEAQ in the germline V gene (reference sequence). The CDR3 extends over 14 amino acids. V lost 3 bases to trimming and J lost 1 base, with 9 bases between them. As DNA, the CDR3 is TGTGCCAGCAGCTTGATGGGGGGGAACACTGAAGCTTTCTTT. Residues: CASSLMGGNTEAFF.